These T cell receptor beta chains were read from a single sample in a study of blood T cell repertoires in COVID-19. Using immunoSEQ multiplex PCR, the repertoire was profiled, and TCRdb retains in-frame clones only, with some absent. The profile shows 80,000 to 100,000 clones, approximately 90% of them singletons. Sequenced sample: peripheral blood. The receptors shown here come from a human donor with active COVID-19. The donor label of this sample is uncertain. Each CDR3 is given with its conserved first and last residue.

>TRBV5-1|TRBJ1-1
CASSSILTSNTEAFF
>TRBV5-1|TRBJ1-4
CASSPFGQGHEKLFF
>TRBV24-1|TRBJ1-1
CATKQGGEAFF
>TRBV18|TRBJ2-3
CASSPGLAGGDTDTQYF
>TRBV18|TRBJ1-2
CASSPQGARRDGYTF
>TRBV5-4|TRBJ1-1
CASSLLADRGAEAFF
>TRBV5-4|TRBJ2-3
CASSSGGAGGDTQYF
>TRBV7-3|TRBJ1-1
CASSPGRDTEAFF
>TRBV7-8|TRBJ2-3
CASSLSGGGPDTQYF
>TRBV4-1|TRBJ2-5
CASSQRLAGGRFETQYF
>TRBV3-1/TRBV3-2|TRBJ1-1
CASSQDSRTKPMTTEAFF
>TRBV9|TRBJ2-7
CASSGSGGAGEQYF
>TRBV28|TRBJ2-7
CASRARDTFSVVTYEQYF
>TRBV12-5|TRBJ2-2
CASGPGLAGGTGELFF
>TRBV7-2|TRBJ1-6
CASSPRDRNSPLHF
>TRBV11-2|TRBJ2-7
CASSLTGTALYEQYF
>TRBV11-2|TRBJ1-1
CASSLGPRVFF
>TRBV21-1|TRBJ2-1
CASSSQGSYNEQFF
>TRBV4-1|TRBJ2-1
CASSQGRGGARREQFF
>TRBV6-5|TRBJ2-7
CASSYRQGPSEQYF
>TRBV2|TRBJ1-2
CASSFDRDYGYTF
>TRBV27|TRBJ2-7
CASSLVGGPGEGEQYF
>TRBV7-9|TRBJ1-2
CASSQIQGRSDGYTF
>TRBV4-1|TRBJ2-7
CASSQVTPYEQYF
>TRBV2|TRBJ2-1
CASAEGGEQFF
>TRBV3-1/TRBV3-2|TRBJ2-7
CASSSDRKSEQYF
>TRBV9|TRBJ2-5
CASSVVGISGETQYF
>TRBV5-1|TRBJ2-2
CASSLTGGAETGELFF
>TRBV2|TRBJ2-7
CASSLAGTYEQYF
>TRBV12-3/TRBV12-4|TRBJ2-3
CASNLASTDTQYF
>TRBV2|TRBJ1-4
CASSRDRASEKLFF
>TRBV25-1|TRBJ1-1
CASSEQGDTEAFF
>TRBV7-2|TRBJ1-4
CASSSSGTTNEKLFF
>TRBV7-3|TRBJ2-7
CASSLESTDFYEQYF
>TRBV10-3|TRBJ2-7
CAIGQGRGYEQYF
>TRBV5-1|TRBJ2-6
CASSLFSGGTTGANVLTF
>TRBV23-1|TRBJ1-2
CASSHPQCMDTF
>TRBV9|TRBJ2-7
CASSSSTGTEQYF
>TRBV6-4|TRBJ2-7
CASSDSTDRGNEQYF
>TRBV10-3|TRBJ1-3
CAITQGSGNTIYF
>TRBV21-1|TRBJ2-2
CASSPDGTGNTGELFF
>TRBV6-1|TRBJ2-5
CASSEASVLETQYF
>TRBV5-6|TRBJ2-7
CASSYRLGPPYEQYF
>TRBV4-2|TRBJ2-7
CASSQGEQGTYEQYF
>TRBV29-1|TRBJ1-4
CSVGAQPGNNEKLFF
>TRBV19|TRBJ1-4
CASSIIGPSGFTTNEKLFF
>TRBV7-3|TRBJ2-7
CASSLDRFLTYEQYF
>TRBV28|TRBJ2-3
CASSLGAATQYF
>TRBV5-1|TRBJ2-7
CASGPMGGGEQYF
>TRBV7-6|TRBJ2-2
CATSDRANTGELFF
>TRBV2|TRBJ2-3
CASSDVGLTDTQYF
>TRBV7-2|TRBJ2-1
CASSLTANSNEQFF
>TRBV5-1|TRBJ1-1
CASNTGTLNTEAFF
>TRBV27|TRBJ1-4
CASSPLNEKLFF
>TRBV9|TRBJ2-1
CASSSAGEQFF
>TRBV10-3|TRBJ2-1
CAIGSSGYNEQFF
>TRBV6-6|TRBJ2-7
CASRSGGSYEQYF